This T cell receptor beta chain is drawn from a study of blood T cell repertoires in COVID-19. Study processing details: The assay estimated nucleated cells by amplifying reference gene primers. Sequencing was performed with immunoSEQ multiplex PCR; in TCRdb, only in-frame clones are kept and a portion is missing. The V and J calls and the clone size are those of that table, but D and trimming were determined from the DNA. The sample consists of approximately 210,000 clones, around four fifths of them appearing once. V was trimmed by 5 bases and J by 9 bases, leaving 15 bases between them. Germline assignment: CDR1 SGHRS and CDR2 YFSETQ. The CDR3 consists of 13 residues.

The chain couples TRBV5-1 to TRBJ1-3; unclear D gene. The clonotype comes from a woman between 65 and 79 years old with active or convalescent COVID-19. Input material: peripheral blood. CDR3 sequence reads: CASRERIEGTIYF. The CDR3 region has the DNA TGCGCCAGCAGAGAACGGATCGAGGGCACCATATATTTT. Variable domain in full (rest from reference TRBV5-1 and TRBJ1-3): KAGVTQTPRYLIKTRGQQVTLSCSPISGHRSVSWYQQTPGQGLQFLFEYFSETQRNKGNFPGRFSGRQFSNSRSEMNVSTLELGDSALYLCASRERIEGTIYFGEGSWLTVV.